Shown below are 30 T cell receptor beta chains from a single sample sequenced in a study of beta chain features in type 1 diabetes. Expressed TCRB transcripts were sequenced, since all the RNA that had been isolated was reverse transcribed. The method was immunoSEQ multiplex PCR; TCRdb's version includes in-frame clones alone and lacks a portion of them. The sample lists roughly 50,000 clones, roughly 41% occurring once. Findings and caveats of the study: Shortening of TCRB CDR3s, moderate but significant, appeared in all four CD4+ subsets of Type 1 diabetes patients.

Their antigens are not known. Sample: Tregs from blood. These TCRs come from a young man with type 1 diabetes.

CDR3 residues: CASSEPGTSSYYEQYF. In DNA, the CDR3 is TGTGCCAGCAGTGAACCCGGGACTAGCAGCTACTACGAGCAGTACTTC. The rearrangement uses TRBV6-1 and TRBJ2-7; TRBD2 aligns across 9 bases. Losses at the gene ends were 2 bases for V and 3 bases for J; bases not matched to a gene: 8. Germline assignment: CDR1 MNHNS and CDR2 SASEGT. The CDR3 extends over 16 amino acids.

In DNA, the CDR3 is TGTGCCAGCAGCCCTAGTGGGTCGGGAGACAATGAGCAGTTCTTC. Translated: CASSPSGSGDNEQFF. The V call is TRBV7-8, the J call TRBJ2-1; tentative D call: TRBD2 (6 bases). This CDR3 has 15 amino acids. CDR1 SGHVS and CDR2 FQNEAQ come from the germline V gene. Trimming removed 5 bases at V and 5 bases at J, with 16 bases between. The full variable domain, with the rest looked up from reference TRBV7-8 and TRBJ2-1, is GAGVSQSPRYKVAKRGQDVALRCDPISGHVSLFWYQQALGQGPEFLTYFQNEAQLDKSGLPSDRFFAERPEGSVSTLKIQRTQQEDSAVYLCASSPSGSGDNEQFFGPGTRLTVL.

There are many counts of this clone. This chain joins TRBV5-6 and TRBJ1-2; weak D call: TRBD1 (5 bases). V dropped 1 base and J dropped 7 bases, with 17 bases sitting between them. The CDR3 is 15 amino acids. Germline-derived CDR1 and CDR2 are SGHDT and YYEEEE. CDR3 region: CASSLWEGSPRGYTF. CDR3 DNA sequence: TGTGCCAGCAGCTTGTGGGAGGGGTCGCCGCGTGGCTACACCTTC. The full variable domain, in which reference TRBV5-6 and TRBJ1-2 provide the parts outside the CDR3, is DAGVTQSPTHLIKTRGQQVTLRCSPKSGHDTVSWYQQALGQGPQFIFQYYEEEERQRGNFPDRFSGHQFPNYSSELNVNALLLGDSALYLCASSLWEGSPRGYTFGSGTRLTVV.

This clone has only a few counts. V is TRBV30 and J is TRBJ1-5; the match to TRBD1 covers 9 bases. The V gene end was trimmed by 8 bases and the J gene end by 2 bases; junction bases not matched to a gene: 13. The length of the CDR3 is 16 residues. Germline values: CDR1 GTSNPN, CDR2 SVGIG (reference sequence). CDR3 sequence: CALKDRGFFGNQPQHF. Written as DNA, the CDR3 is TGTGCCCTGAAGGACAGGGGCTTTTTTGGCAATCAGCCCCAGCATTTT.

There are a few counts of this clone. The gene calls are TRBV5-6 and TRBJ2-2, with 8 bases identical to TRBD2. The ends lost 3 bases at V and 5 bases at J; junction bases unmatched: 3. Germline V CDR1 and CDR2: SGHDT, YYEEEE. This CDR3 is built from 14 residues. CDR3 region: CASSSTSGTGELFF. In DNA, the CDR3 is TGTGCCAGCAGCTCTACTAGCGGTACCGGGGAGCTGTTTTTT.

This clone was observed a handful of times. This chain connects TRBV5-1 to TRBJ2-2; perhaps TRBD2 as D (5 bases). V lost 3 bases to trimming and J lost 2 bases, with 17 bases between them. This CDR3 has 17 residues. Per the germline V gene, CDR1 is SGHRS and CDR2 is YFSETQ. The CDR3 loop reads CASSSGTRALNTGELFF. The DNA for the CDR3 is TGCGCCAGCAGCTCGGGAACCCGGGCGTTAAACACCGGGGAGCTGTTTTTT.

Only a few counts were recorded for this clone. The chain has TRBV28 and TRBJ2-5; 7 bases align to TRBD2. The ends lost 6 bases at V and 2 bases at J; junction bases unmatched: 12. The V gene's germline CDR1 is MDHEN and CDR2 SYDVKM. The CDR3 spans 16 residues. In DNA, the CDR3 is TGTGCCAGCAGAACGACCGGGGCCGGGGGGCAAGAGACCCAGTACTTC. Translated, it gives CASRTTGAGGQETQYF.

The chain combines TRBV5-1 with TRBJ1-1; no clear D. The germline V and J ends were trimmed by 2 bases and 4 bases, with 12 bases remaining between them. CDR1 SGHRS and CDR2 YFSETQ come from the germline V gene. The CDR3 loop spans 14 amino acids. CDR3 DNA: TGCGCCAGCAGCTTCGAGGGAGCAGGCACTGAAGCTTTCTTT. Protein sequence: CASSFEGAGTEAFF.

This clone appeared a few times. The chain links TRBV7-2 to TRBJ2-1; weak D call: TRBD2 (6 bases). Trimming removed 6 bases at V and 0 bases at J, with 12 bases between. Germline-derived CDR1 and CDR2 are SGHTA and FQGNSA. The CDR3 loop spans 15 amino acids. CDR3 in DNA: TGTGCCAGCAGTTGGGACTTCTCCTCCTACAATGAGCAGTTCTTC. Protein product: CASSWDFSSYNEQFF.

The CDR3 nucleotides are TGTGCCAGTGCAACCACAGGGGTAGGATCACCCCTCCACTTT. This translates into CASATTGVGSPLHF. This chain uses TRBV19 with TRBJ1-6; 7 bases agree with TRBD1. The CDR3 consists of 14 residues. V lost 8 bases to trimming and J lost 10 bases; unmatched junction nucleotides: 11. Germline assignment: CDR1 LNHDA and CDR2 SQIVND (reference sequence).

The table lists this clone with a few counts. The chain is built from TRBV29-1 and TRBJ2-3; 11 positions match TRBD2. This CDR3 comprises 14 residues. Germline V gene lookup returns CDR1 SQVTM and CDR2 ANQGSEA. Trimming removed 6 bases from V and 0 bases from J; junction bases left unmatched: 2. The CDR3 DNA sequence: TGCAGCGTGCGGACTAGCGGGAGCACAGATACGCAGTATTTT. It yields the protein CSVRTSGSTDTQYF.

This rearrangement joins TRBV2 to TRBJ1-5; D call uncertain. Trimming removed 2 bases at V and 7 bases at J, with 15 bases between. Germline values: CDR1 SNHLY, CDR2 FYNNEI. The CDR3 covers 15 residues. The CDR3 loop reads CASSETLYSGQPQHF. The CDR3 region has the DNA TGTGCCAGCAGTGAAACTTTGTACAGCGGACAGCCCCAGCATTTT.

J is TRBJ1-1 and V is TRBV6-1, with 7 bases fitting TRBD1. The germline gives CDR1 MNHNS, CDR2 SASEGT. This CDR3 is 14 amino acids long. V trimming: 6 bases; J trimming: 2 bases; junction bases outside the gene matches: 6. For the CDR3, the DNA is TGTGCCAGCAGCAGGACAGGAGAAAACACTGAAGCTTTCTTT. It is translated as CASSRTGENTEAFF.

A few counts support this clone. V gene TRBV4-3 combines with J gene TRBJ2-2; the D gene is possibly TRBD2 (9 bases). This CDR3 region has 21 residues. Germline CDR1 is LGHNA and CDR2 is YSLEER. V lost 5 bases to trimming and J lost 7 bases, with 35 bases between them. CDR3 nucleotides: TGCGCCAGCAGCGCTCAGGGGTCAGGGGGCCGGGCGGGAGGGCCCAACGGGGAGCTGTTTTTT. This gives the protein CASSAQGSGGRAGGPNGELFF.

In its sample, this clone was seen a few times. V usage is TRBV7-8 and J usage is TRBJ1-3, with D uncertain. Between the trimmed V and J ends, which lost 3 bases and 0 bases, there was a span of 6 bases. CDR3 size: 14 residues. Germline V gene sequence: CDR1 SGHVS, CDR2 FQNEAQ. The CDR3 sequence is CASSLGASGNTIYF. CDR3 DNA: TGTGCCAGCAGCTTGGGCGCCTCTGGAAACACCATATATTTT.

This clone appeared a few times. The rearrangement uses TRBV7-3 and TRBJ1-5; D unclear. This CDR3 comprises 13 residues. CDR1 SGHTA and CDR2 FQGTGA come from the germline V gene. V was trimmed by 0 bases and J by 4 bases, leaving 4 bases between them. CDR3 in amino acids: CASSLTVNQPQHF. As DNA, the CDR3 is TGTGCCAGCAGCTTAACTGTAAATCAGCCCCAGCATTTT.

This clone occurred a few times. The rearrangement links TRBV7-8 to TRBJ1-1; D gene ambiguous. Trimming cost V 2 bases and J 4 bases, with 11 bases left between them. The CDR3 runs 14 residues. Germline V gives CDR1 SGHVS, CDR2 FQNEAQ. CDR3 nucleotides: TGTGCCAGCAGCTTACTGGGGAGAATCACTGAAGCTTTCTTT. Translated: CASSLLGRITEAFF.

This rearrangement joins TRBV5-5 to TRBJ2-5; no clear D gene. The J call may not be correct, given that the DNA end is closer to TRBJ2-7. The CDR3 totals 13 residues. Per the germline V gene, CDR1 is SGHKS and CDR2 is YYEKEE (reference sequence). The CDR3 bases are TGTGCCAGCAGCCTTCTCAACGCCTACGAGCAGTACTTC. Its translation is CASSLLNAYEQYF.

This clone came up once. V gene TRBV5-8 combines with J gene TRBJ2-6; 7 bases match TRBD1. The V and J ends lost 5 bases and 4 bases, in that order; junction bases with no gene match: 6. The CDR3 runs to 15 residues. The V gene's germline CDR1 is SGHTS and CDR2 YDEGEE. The CDR3 is CASRPTGSGANVLTF. The CDR3 DNA reads TGTGCCAGCAGGCCGACAGGGTCCGGGGCCAACGTCCTGACTTTC.

This clone turned up a few times. V usage is TRBV30 and J usage is TRBJ2-5, with TRBD2 as a possible D gene (6 bases). The CDR3 sequence is 15 residues long. The germline gives CDR1 GTSNPN, CDR2 SVGIG (reference sequence). Trimming cost V 0 bases and J 3 bases, with 14 bases left between them. Here the CDR3 reads CAWSVATGEEETQYF. In DNA form, the CDR3 reads TGTGCCTGGAGTGTTGCTACGGGAGAAGAAGAGACCCAGTACTTC.

The rearrangement links TRBV2 to TRBJ1-3; a weak D match, TRBD1 (5 bases). V dropped 8 bases and J dropped 7 bases, with 12 bases sitting between them. This CDR3 is built from 12 residues. Germline CDR1 reads SNHLY; CDR2 reads FYNNEI. The CDR3 region is CASGKEGNTIYF. CDR3 DNA sequence: TGTGCCAGCGGGAAGGAGGGGAACACCATATATTTT.

This clone was counted only a few times. This chain uses TRBV5-1 with TRBJ2-1; 8 positions match TRBD1. The V segment lost 2 bases and the J segment 8 bases; nucleotides outside the gene matches: 6. The CDR3 is made up of 14 amino acids. Germline CDR1 SGHRS, CDR2 YFSETQ. DNA for the CDR3: TGCGCCAGCAGCTTCCGGACAGGGTACGATGAGCAGTTCTTC. Protein sequence: CASSFRTGYDEQFF.

This clone was seen only once. J is TRBJ1-4 and V is TRBV19; TRBD1 aligns across 9 bases. V gave up 7 bases and J gave up 10 bases; unmatched junction bases: 7. CDR3 length equals 13 residues. Germline lookup yields CDR1 LNHDA and CDR2 SQIVND (reference sequence). The CDR3 DNA reads as TGTGCCAGTACCGGGACAGGGTTTGGAAAACTGTTTTTT. This translates into CASTGTGFGKLFF.

The count of this clone is one. The V and J genes are TRBV4-3 and TRBJ2-5; the D gene is possibly TRBD2 (5 bases). Germline V CDR1 and CDR2: LGHNA, YSLEER. Trimming removed 4 bases from V and 1 base from J, with 16 bases in between. There are 16 residues in the CDR3. CDR3 amino acids: CASSPNHGVIQETQYF. CDR3 nucleotides: TGCGCCAGCAGCCCGAACCACGGGGTTATCCAAGAGACCCAGTACTTC.

The rearrangement joins TRBV5-1 to TRBJ1-1; unclear D gene. Germline CDR1 SGHRS, CDR2 YFSETQ. V was cut by 6 bases and J by 0 bases, with 15 bases left in between. CDR3 length equals 15 residues. This chain's CDR3 is CASTPDHRMNTEAFF. The CDR3 DNA sequence: TGCGCCAGCACCCCCGACCACAGAATGAACACTGAAGCTTTCTTT.

The V and J genes are TRBV27 and TRBJ2-1; 8 bases line up with TRBD2. This CDR3 comprises 17 residues. Per germline, CDR1 MNHEY and CDR2 SMNVEV (reference sequence). Trimming removed 4 bases from V and 8 bases from J; junction bases left unmatched: 16. The CDR3 DNA sequence: TGTGCCAGCAGTTCCCCTTGGGGGAGCGGGAGCTTCTATGAGCAGTTCTTC. Amino acid sequence: CASSSPWGSGSFYEQFF.

This rearrangement joins TRBV18 to TRBJ2-7, with 8 bases lining up with TRBD1. The CDR3 spans 14 residues. Germline assignment: CDR1 KGHSH and CDR2 LQKENI. After removal of 6 bases from V and 3 bases from J, the junction contained 7 bases not matched to a gene. The CDR3 is CASSPGQADYEQYF. The CDR3, as DNA: TGTGCCAGCTCTCCGGGACAGGCAGACTACGAGCAGTACTTC.

This sequence joins TRBV19 and TRBJ2-3, with D possibly matching TRBD1 (6 bases). Trimming took 3 bases from V and 2 from J, leaving 12 bases between them. Germline V gene data show CDR1 as LNHDA and CDR2 as SQIVND (reference sequence). The length of the CDR3 is 15 residues. The CDR3 DNA reads TGTGCCAGTAGTATTCGCCGACAGGCCACAGATACGCAGTATTTT. Encoded protein: CASSIRRQATDTQYF.

This clone was seen once. The genes are TRBV7-6 and TRBJ2-5, with unresolved D. The J call may be mistaken, given a closer DNA end match to TRBJ2-7. The CDR3 runs 14 residues. Germline lookup yields CDR1 SGHVS and CDR2 FNYEAQ. The CDR3 reads CASSSSNTAYEQYF. Written as DNA, the CDR3 is TGTGCCAGCAGCTCGAGCAATACAGCCTACGAGCAGTACTTC.

The V and J genes are TRBV4-1 and TRBJ1-4, with no clear D. Trimming took 0 bases from V and 8 from J, leaving 16 bases between them. Germline lookup yields CDR1 MGHRA and CDR2 YSYEKL. The CDR3 extends over 16 amino acids. DNA of the CDR3: TGCGCCAGCAGCCAAGATCAAAACCGCCGGGAAGAAAAACTGTTTTTT. Amino acid sequence: CASSQDQNRREEKLFF.